This T cell receptor beta chain was observed in a study of shared clonotypes between healthy human individuals (dated by TCRdb to 2018 to 2020). Study-wide context: The cohort included three men and a couple of women between 18 and 49 years of age. For each donor, CD4 naive and CD4 memory were each given three plates, CD8 naive was given two plates, and CD8 memory was given one plate. Blood TCR repertoires of a handful of healthy adults were deeply sequenced to estimate repertoire size and the extent of clonotype sharing between individuals. Between about 0.9 and 10 billion PBMCs per donor were obtained by leukapheresis. Libraries were prepared and TCR repertoires were sequenced by different laboratories using diverse techniques, in order to increase sequencing depth and limit assay-specific biases.

Using the deep immunoSEQ assay, TCR CDR3 regions were amplified from genomic DNA by multiplex PCR. For each cell subset, the extracted genomic DNA was distributed evenly across all wells of several immunoSEQ 96-well plates, and each plate served as one replicate. For sorted subsets, about 210 ng of genomic DNA, equivalent to around 31,000 T cell genomes, went into each replicate PCR. Purified libraries were quantified with a Qubit 3.0 fluorometer, sized on a Bioanalyzer 2100, and re-quantified with the KAPA Library Quantification kit. Every immunoSEQ 96-well plate was sequenced on a dedicated single-read 150-cycle Illumina NextSeq 550 flow cell. The source study handled its data this way. Because the immunoSEQ output included only junctional sequences and no quality scores, the filtering could not be the same as the filtering used for full-length reads. To assign V/J genes and CDR3, sequences were annotated against IMGT germline references using PyIR, a Python wrapper for IgBLAST v1.9. Reads were removed for weak V/J assignments (E-value above 1e-6), missing CDR3, stop codons, out-of-frame junctions, or ambiguous translated residues. A V3J clonotype was defined by an identical inferred V gene, J gene, and CDR3 amino acid sequence. The percentage overlap between two repertoires was calculated by dividing the number of shared unique clonotypes by the size of the smaller repertoire. Three approaches were used to assess repertoire richness: RTK rarefaction, the Chao1 estimator, and Recon v2.1 estimates of unobserved clonotypes. Generation probabilities were computed with OLGA for all TCRbeta clonotypes obtained by the gDNA method from a few donors. The source is immuneACCESS, and TCRdb retained only in-frame sequences with V and J called. Part of the clones is not carried over; for the studies checked, unresolved V genes explain less than half of this, and the remainder is unexplained. V and J calls and clone size are copied from that table; D and trimming were computed from the DNA. This sample holds about 2.1 million clones; just under 95% were observed only once. The ten biggest clones cover 1.5% to 2% of the sample.

The CDR3 runs 14 amino acids, cysteine and phenylalanine included. Only the CDR3 DNA stays, 42 bases, in frame from base 1. CDR1 MDHEN and CDR2 SYDVKM were looked up in the germline V gene. V is clipped by 2 bases and J by 8 bases, and the sequence between their germline boundaries is 15 bases long. Regarding this clone: Its antigen remains unidentified. Base qualities are not provided; no much larger clone lies one nucleotide away.

CD8 naive samples were obtained by positive selection for CCR7 among CD45RO-negative cells, yielding a CD45RA+CCR7+ population from which TemRA cells were excluded. Healthy HIV-negative adults with no recently reported acute infections or vaccinations were included as donors. Only Caucasian adults living in Nashville, Tennessee, USA were represented among the donors. Blood was obtained by leukapheresis, after which PBMCs were separated by Ficoll-Histopaque density gradient centrifugation and cryopreserved in liquid nitrogen vapor phase. Purity and quantity of every magnetically sorted T cell population were checked by analytical flow cytometry. Genomic DNA was isolated from each sorted fraction and quantified by UV absorbance on a Nanodrop 2000c. Study-wide conclusions, independent of this receptor: Because the study included only a small number of donors, the genetic and exposure-history diversity represented was limited. Pairwise subsampling indicated that sequencing depth was expected to affect the degree of clonotype sharing among donors. Larger estimated clonotype richness was generally found for naive subsets than for memory subsets. Higher generation probabilities were observed for clonotypes shared by all four sorted-subset donors than for non-shared clonotypes. Even with the large sequencing depth, rarefaction of the sorted-subset datasets indicated that sequencing was incomplete. When several donors were compared, the shared fraction of clonotypes was about 5.5% for naive CD4, 3.5% to 4% for naive CD8, 2.3% for memory CD4, and roughly 0.4% for memory CD8. Only blood was sampled, and tissue TCR repertoires likely differ from those in blood.

This receptor was identified in a man in his late teens or twenties in good health. Some clones in this sample may be carry-over from other donors' samples. This chain joins TRBV28 to TRBJ1-1; too little of a D gene remains to name it. Material for sequencing was naive CD8+ T cells from PBMCs. The cell subset or site label for this specimen denotes: CD45RA+CCR7+. The nucleotides read TGTGCCAGCAGTTTAAGGGTTACTTCTGGGGAAGCTTTCTTT. It specifies CASSLRVTSGEAFF.